This TCR beta chain originates from a study of early T cells in non-severe SARS-CoV-2 infection. TCRdb used MiXCR to reprocess the 5' RACE reads, holding one entry per CDR3 protein. This table holds around 60,000 distinct CDR3 sequences, about 13% found once. CDR3 length: 17 amino acids. J was trimmed by 0 bases and V by 8 bases; bases with no gene match: 11. Germline V lookup: CDR1 LNHDA, CDR2 SQIVND (reference sequence). In this sample, this clonotype turned up a few times. This TCR derives from an adult who was a healthcare worker with PCR-confirmed SARS-CoV-2 infection or an uninfected control (not recorded which). The chain carries TRBV19 and TRBJ1-4; 8 bases map to TRBD1. The specimen sequenced was whole blood. CDR3 nucleotides: TGTGCCAGTCTCCAACCGGGACAGGTTGCAACTAATGAAAAACTGTTTTTT. Residues: CASLQPGQVATNEKLFF.